A selection of T cell receptor beta chains follows, all from one sample in a study of T-cell reconstitution after alpha-beta-depleted transplantation in children. Via MiXCR, TCRdb re-called the PCR reads, giving one row per CDR3 protein. The repertoire holds around 800,000 distinct CDR3 sequences, with about 15% as singletons. The specimen comprised PBMCs, mostly from graft donor cells, sampled 360 days after TCRalphabeta/CD19-depleted stem cell transplant. Receptor source: a male patient aged 5 to 17 who had a stem cell transplant for acute lymphoblastic leukemia, so the T cells may come from the graft donor. CDR3s include the opening cysteine and the closing phenylalanine or tryptophan. The order of the fields is J gene, V gene, D gene, clone size, CDR3 length, CDR3 protein, CDR3 DNA. The D gene is left open where the match is weak. The size entry is marked missing in some rows and otherwise reads once, few, many or a size class.

TRBJ2-3 | TRBV25-1 | TRBD1 | NA | 15 | CASSAPGQGEDTQYF | TGTGCCAGCAGTGCACCTGGACAGGGTGAAGATACGCAGTATTTT
TRBJ1-5 | TRBV20-1 | TRBD1 | NA | 16 | CSARDGGQGSNQPQHF | TGCAGTGCTAGAGATGGCGGACAGGGAAGCAATCAGCCCCAGCATTTT
TRBJ1-5 | TRBV20-1 | TRBD1 | many | 14 | CSASRTGVNQPQHF | TGCAGTGCTAGTAGGACAGGGGTGAATCAGCCCCAGCATTTT
TRBJ2-7 | TRBV7-2 | TRBD2 | NA | 19 | CASSLVIRTSGRTPYEQYF | TGTGCCAGCAGCTTAGTGATAAGGACTAGCGGGAGGACCCCCTACGAGCAGTACTTC
TRBJ2-1 | TRBV12-3/TRBV12-4 | TRBD2 | few | 16 | CASSSRLAGKGHEQFF | TGTGCCAGCAGTTCCCGACTAGCGGGCAAAGGCCATGAGCAGTTCTTC
TRBJ2-1 | TRBV12-3/TRBV12-4 | TRBD1 | many | 15 | CASSPWTGPYNEQFF | TGTGCCAGCAGCCCCTGGACAGGGCCCTACAATGAGCAGTTCTTC
TRBJ2-4 | TRBV4-1 | NA | NA | 17 | CASSQAPWDGRRDIQYF | TGCGCCAGCAGCCAAGCTCCCTGGGACGGACGAAGGGACATTCAGTACTTC
TRBJ2-7 | TRBV20-1 | NA | few | 11 | CSAGETYEQYF | TGCAGTGCTGGCGAAACCTACGAGCAGTACTTC
TRBJ2-1 | TRBV12-3/TRBV12-4 | NA | NA | 15 | CASSQLSGVGNEQFF | TGTGCCAGCAGTCAATTGAGCGGAGTGGGGAATGAGCAGTTCTTC
TRBJ2-7 | TRBV6-5 | NA | NA | 15 | CASSYSGLGTYEQYF | TGTGCCAGCAGTTACTCGGGCCTCGGAACCTACGAGCAGTACTTC
TRBJ2-5 | TRBV6-4 | NA | few | 19 | CASKGEPSEGSGTQETQYF | TGTGCCAGCAAAGGGGAACCCTCGGAAGGTTCGGGGACCCAAGAGACCCAGTACTTC
TRBJ1-5 | TRBV20-1 | NA | few | 13 | CSARGTAVSPQHF | TGCAGTGCTAGAGGGACTGCCGTGTCGCCCCAGCATTTT
TRBJ2-1 | TRBV2 | NA | NA | 14 | CASSPFLAGVEQFF | TGTGCCAGCAGTCCTTTCCTAGCCGGAGTTGAGCAGTTCTTC
TRBJ1-5 | TRBV7-9 | NA | few | 15 | CASSNHYYSNQPQHF | TGTGCCAGCAGCAACCACTACTATAGCAATCAGCCCCAGCATTTT
TRBJ2-7 | TRBV4-1 | NA | NA | 18 | CASSQKEGSLRGLYEQYF | TGCGCCAGCAGCCAGAAAGAAGGATCCTTGCGTGGACTGTACGAGCAGTACTTC
TRBJ2-2 | TRBV20-1 | NA | few | 13 | CSASSGNTGELFF | TGCAGTGCCAGCTCAGGGAACACCGGGGAGCTGTTTTTT
TRBJ1-2 | TRBV20-1 | NA | many | 16 | CSATSQRGAWAYGYTF | TGCAGTGCTACCTCACAGAGGGGGGCCTGGGCCTATGGCTACACCTTC
TRBJ2-4 | TRBV12-3/TRBV12-4 | NA | NA | 14 | CASSALRGKNIQYF | TGTGCCAGCAGTGCGCTCAGGGGAAAAAACATTCAGTACTTC
TRBJ1-1 | TRBV29-1 | NA | NA | 11 | CSVEGGPEAFF | TGCAGCGTTGAGGGAGGCCCTGAAGCTTTCTTT
TRBJ2-5 | TRBV7-6 | NA | few | 15 | CASRPRRGQGKTQYF | TGTGCCAGCAGACCGCGACGAGGGCAGGGGAAGACCCAGTACTTC
TRBJ2-7 | TRBV5-5 | NA | once | 14 | CASSLAGYLDEQYF | TGTGCCAGCAGCTTGGCCGGATATCTCGACGAGCAGTACTTC
TRBJ1-1 | TRBV5-1 | TRBD1 | few | 15 | CASSLVDRAGTEAFF | TGCGCCAGCAGCTTGGTCGACAGGGCAGGCACTGAAGCTTTCTTT